The clone carrying this T cell receptor beta chain was detected a few times. What it recognizes is unknown. Sequencing relied on a cDNA template that was reverse transcribed from extracted RNA. Sequenced by immunoSEQ multiplex PCR; TCRdb stores in-frame clones only, minus some. The sample consists of 200,000 to 250,000 clones, around 62% of them appearing once. The CDR3 length is 15 residues. From germline, CDR1 is MNHNS and CDR2 SASEGT. The ends were cut back, 1 base at V and 2 bases at J, with 10 bases in the middle. The entry originates in a study of CD8+ T cells in alopecia areata. Looking at the study overall: Twice daily, treated patients received 5 to 10 mg of oral tofacitinib. The tofacitinib course ran for 6 to 18 months and was followed by 6 months off drug. Study observations and caveats: An increase in clonality over normal scalp was evident in lesional scalp, especially alopecia totalis/universalis.

This receptor was identified in a human donor with alopecia areata. Source: CD4+ T cells sorted from blood, taken at week 0. This chain connects TRBV6-1 to TRBJ2-3; tentatively, D is TRBD2 (6 bases). CDR3 in amino acids: CASSEGGTATDTQYF. As DNA, the CDR3 is TGTGCCAGCAGTGAAGGCGGGACCGCCACAGATACGCAGTATTTT.